Shown below are 27 T cell receptor beta chains from a single sample sequenced in a study of a mutant IDH1 vaccine in newly diagnosed glioma. Data came from immunoSEQ multiplex PCR; TCRdb stores just in-frame clones and leaves some out. The table lists about 24,000 clones, approximately 93% of them singletons. Stated time point: baseline, week 1 (first vaccination visit). Treatment noted: pre-vaccination baseline after standard-of-care therapy. This specimen was PBMCs, taken from a glioma patient treated with radiotherapy, temozolomide or both. The receptor set was obtained from a man between 25 and 39 years old with glioma.

The chain is built from TRBV5-6 and TRBJ2-7, with 10 bases aligning to TRBD2. The CDR3 has 18 amino acids. CDR1 and CDR2 from the germline V gene are SGHDT and YYEEEE. V was clipped by 2 bases and J by 3 bases; unmatched bases: 14. The CDR3: CASSFWGEGTSAYYEQYF. The CDR3 nucleotides are TGTGCCAGCAGCTTCTGGGGCGAAGGGACTAGCGCCTACTACGAGCAGTACTTC.

The V and J genes are TRBV7-2 and TRBJ1-4, with 8 bases matching TRBD1. In germline, CDR1 is SGHTA, CDR2 FQGNSA. The ends lost 2 bases at V and 8 bases at J; junction bases unmatched: 7. CDR3 length: 15 amino acids. CDR3 sequence: CASSLRTGMYEKLFF. CDR3 nucleotides: TGTGCCAGCAGCTTAAGGACAGGGATGTACGAAAAACTGTTTTTT.

The rearrangement links TRBV5-1 to TRBJ2-1, with 11 positions matching TRBD2. Germline CDR1 reads SGHRS; CDR2 reads YFSETQ. V trimming: 4 bases; J trimming: 4 bases; junction bases outside the gene matches: 1. The CDR3 runs to 14 residues. CDR3 sequence (DNA): TGCGCCAGCAGCGCTAGCGGGAGGTACAATGAGCAGTTCTTC. Amino acid sequence: CASSASGRYNEQFF.

The chain couples TRBV5-1 to TRBJ2-5; TRBD2 aligns across 12 bases. J was trimmed by 4 bases and V by 5 bases; bases with no gene match: 9. The CDR3 covers 16 residues. Germline V gene sequence: CDR1 SGHRS, CDR2 YFSETQ. The CDR3 spells CASRSLAGGPGETQYF. As DNA, the CDR3 is TGCGCCAGCAGGTCTCTAGCGGGAGGGCCGGGAGAGACCCAGTACTTC.

The rearrangement joins TRBV11-3 to TRBJ2-3, with D unresolved. The CDR3 consists of 12 residues. Germline V lookup: CDR1 SGHNT, CDR2 YENEEA. Trimming took 1 base from V and 6 from J, leaving 5 bases between them. The CDR3 protein is CASSLGLDTQYF. As DNA, the CDR3 is TGTGCCAGCAGCTTAGGGTTGGATACGCAGTATTTT. Looking up the rest from reference TRBV11-3 and TRBJ2-3 gives the full variable domain: EAGVVQSPRYKIIEKKQPVAFWCNPISGHNTLYWYLQNLGQGPELLIRYENEEAVDDSQLPKDRFSAERLKGVDSTLKIQPAELGDSAVYLCASSLGLDTQYFGPGTRLTVL.

This chain uses TRBV2 with TRBJ1-1, with D unresolved. Trimming removed 6 bases at V and 9 bases at J, with 11 bases between. Germline CDR1 reads SNHLY; CDR2 reads FYNNEI. CDR3 length equals 11 residues. Written as DNA, the CDR3 is TGTGCCAGCAGGTCCGACGCCAAAGCTTTCTTT. Its translation: CASRSDAKAFF. The entire variable domain, with the rest obtained from reference TRBV2 and TRBJ1-1, is as follows: EPEVTQTPSHQVTQMGQEVILRCVPISNHLYFYWYRQILGQKVEFLVSFYNNEISEKSEIFDDQFSVERPDGSNFTLKIRSTKLEDSAMYFCASRSDAKAFFGQGTRLTVV.

The chain recombines TRBV7-9 with TRBJ1-1, with D possibly matching TRBD1 (5 bases). Germline V gene sequence: CDR1 SEHNR, CDR2 FQNEAQ (reference sequence). The V gene lost 3 bases and the J gene lost 2 bases, with 19 bases spanning the gap. CDR3 size: 17 residues. The CDR3 nucleotides are TGTGCCAGCAGCTTCATGCTCCCAACGGGGGACAACACTGAAGCTTTCTTT. Translating gives CASSFMLPTGDNTEAFF.

The chain links TRBV6-1 to TRBJ2-5; the D gene is possibly TRBD1 (5 bases). TRBJ2-7 matches the DNA end more closely, so the J call is doubtful. CDR1 and CDR2 from the germline V gene are MNHNS and SASEGT. The CDR3 has 14 residues. The CDR3 coding sequence is TGTGCCAGCAGTAACCCGCAGGGCCCCTACGAGCAGTACTTC. Translation gives CASSNPQGPYEQYF.

The J gene is TRBJ2-7, the V gene TRBV7-8; 10 bases agree with TRBD2. Germline CDR1 is SGHVS and CDR2 is FQNEAQ. The junction had 4 bases not matched to a gene; V was cut back by 2 bases and J by 3 bases. The CDR3 is 15 amino acids. CDR3 in DNA: TGTGCCAGCAGCTTACCCGGACTAGCGGTCTACGAGCAGTACTTC. This sequence encodes CASSLPGLAVYEQYF.

The chain employs TRBV6-5 and TRBJ1-3; the D gene is possibly TRBD1 (6 bases). Between the trimmed V and J ends, which lost 6 bases and 3 bases, there was a span of 15 bases. The CDR3 extends over 15 amino acids. The germline V gene has CDR1 MNHEY and CDR2 SVGAGI. For the CDR3, the DNA is TGTGCCAGCAGGCCATCACAGGGAGGTGGAAACACCATATATTTT. This codes for CASRPSQGGGNTIYF.

This clone was observed a single time. The rearrangement joins TRBV27 to TRBJ1-2, with a possible D match to TRBD1 (5 bases). V was shortened by 5 bases and J by 7 bases, with 14 bases between the two germline ends. CDR1 and CDR2 from the germline V gene are MNHEY and SMNVEV (reference sequence). The CDR3 spans 13 residues. DNA of the CDR3: TGTGCCAGCAGTCTGGCAGGGAGGAGTGGCTACACCTTC. Its translation is CASSLAGRSGYTF.

This chain uses TRBV21-1 with TRBJ1-2; whether TRBD1, the table's D call, matches the DNA was not checked. TRBV21-1 is described as a pseudogene. The CDR3 covers 15 residues. The chain's CDR3 is CASSKVKGDGYGYTF. In DNA, the CDR3 is TGTGCCAGCAGCAAAGTCAAGGGGGACGGTTATGGCTACACCTTC.

The chain has TRBV4-1 and TRBJ2-5; 7 nucleotides line up with TRBD2. The germline V gene has CDR1 MGHRA and CDR2 YSYEKL. The V gene end was trimmed by 0 bases and the J gene end by 0 bases; junction bases not matched to a gene: 7. The CDR3 totals 17 residues. Written as DNA, the CDR3 is TGCGCCAGCAGCCAAGAGCGTCTAGCGGTAAACCAAGAGACCCAGTACTTC. Encoded protein: CASSQERLAVNQETQYF.

This chain links TRBV14 with TRBJ2-3; no firm D call. The germline V and J ends were trimmed by 4 bases and 3 bases, with 11 bases remaining between them. The CDR3 length is 14 residues. In germline, CDR1 is SGHDN, CDR2 FVKESK. This chain's CDR3 is CASSPRSETDTQYF. In nucleotides, the CDR3 is TGTGCCAGCAGCCCACGTTCGGAAACAGATACGCAGTATTTT.

The chain is built from TRBV19 and TRBJ2-7; 9 bases agree with TRBD2. CDR1 and CDR2 (germline): LNHDA, SQIVND (reference sequence). Trimming cost V 3 bases and J 2 bases; bases outside gene matches: 8. The length of the CDR3 is 16 residues. The CDR3 DNA follows: TGTGCCAGTAGTATGGCGGTACTAGCGGGCCCCTACGAGCAGTACTTC. Translated: CASSMAVLAGPYEQYF.

The chain has TRBV4-2 and TRBJ2-5; D gene uncertain. This CDR3 spans 15 amino acids. Looked up from germline, CDR1 is LGHNA and CDR2 is YNFKEQ. Trimming removed 1 base at V and 2 bases at J, with 11 bases between. The CDR3 bases are TGTGCCAGCAGCCAAGTCTCGGCCGAGCAAGAGACCCAGTACTTC. Translating it yields CASSQVSAEQETQYF.

The V call is TRBV5-1, the J call TRBJ2-1; possibly TRBD2 for D (6 bases). Trimming removed 1 base at V and 6 bases at J, with 17 bases between. In germline, CDR1 is SGHRS, CDR2 YFSETQ. The CDR3 extends over 16 amino acids. CDR3 in DNA: TGCGCCAGCAGCTTGTCCCCGGGAGCACTGGGCAATGAGCAGTTCTTC. It translates to CASSLSPGALGNEQFF.

CDR3 protein: CASSTHRQGITEAFF. Here the CDR3 DNA reads TGTGCCAGCAGCACCCACAGACAGGGGATCACTGAAGCTTTCTTT. The V and J genes are TRBV27 and TRBJ1-1; 8 bases fit TRBD1. The germline gives CDR1 MNHEY, CDR2 SMNVEV (reference sequence). Trimming cost V 6 bases and J 4 bases; bases outside gene matches: 10. The CDR3 runs 15 residues.

V is TRBV29-1 and J is TRBJ2-7; maybe TRBD2 (5 bases). CDR1 SQVTM and CDR2 ANQGSEA come from the germline V gene. This CDR3 is 13 amino acids long. Trimming stripped 6 bases from V and 1 base from J, with 13 bases between. The CDR3 nucleotides are TGCAGCGTGGCGGGTAGGCTATCCTACGAGCAGTACTTC. Its translation is CSVAGRLSYEQYF.

The chain is built from TRBV7-2 and TRBJ2-3, with 12 bases that match TRBD2. CDR1 and CDR2 from the germline V gene are SGHTA and FQGNSA. This CDR3 is 16 amino acids long. The trim removed 7 bases at V and 1 base at J, leaving 6 bases unmatched. The CDR3 DNA sequence: TGTGCCAGCACCTCTAGCGGGAGGGCGCGCACAGATACGCAGTATTTT. Its translation is CASTSSGRARTDTQYF.

The chain joins TRBV19 to TRBJ1-3; D is unresolved. The CDR3 length is 15 residues. Germline values: CDR1 LNHDA, CDR2 SQIVND (reference sequence). Trimming took 1 base from V and 1 from J, leaving 8 bases between them. The CDR3 protein is CASSIGSGSGNTIYF. The CDR3, as DNA: TGTGCCAGTAGTATAGGGTCGGGTTCTGGAAACACCATATATTTT.

This clone has only a few counts. The chain employs TRBV4-1 and TRBJ2-2, with 8 bases fitting TRBD1. This CDR3 contains 15 residues. Germline-derived CDR1 and CDR2 are MGHRA and YSYEKL. Trimming removed 2 bases from V and 3 bases from J; junction bases left unmatched: 2. The CDR3 nucleotides are TGCGCCAGCAGCCAATCGGGACAGGACACCGGGGAGCTGTTTTTT. Its translation: CASSQSGQDTGELFF.

In its sample, this clone was seen once. The J gene is TRBJ2-5, the V gene TRBV27; no reliable D call. The length of the CDR3 is 13 residues. Germline CDR1 MNHEY, CDR2 SMNVEV (reference sequence). Trimming took 0 bases from V and 1 from J, leaving 3 bases between them. CDR3 in amino acids: CASSLSIQETQYF. The CDR3 DNA follows: TGTGCCAGCAGTTTATCGATCCAAGAGACCCAGTACTTC.

The rearrangement uses TRBV9 and TRBJ2-5, with TRBD2 matching 9 bases. V shed 4 bases, J shed 4 bases, and the junction held 5 bases outside the gene matches. The CDR3 is 14 amino acids. The germline gives CDR1 SGDLS, CDR2 YYNGEE. CDR3 DNA: TGTGCCAGCAGCCCGGGGACTAGCAGAGAGACCCAGTACTTC. This codes for CASSPGTSRETQYF. The variable domain in full, with the rest retrieved from reference TRBV9 and TRBJ2-5, is DSGVTQTPKHLITATGQRVTLRCSPRSGDLSVYWYQQSLDQGLQFLIQYYNGEERAKGNILERFSAQQFPDLHSELNLSSLELGDSALYFCASSPGTSRETQYFGPGTRLLVL.

The V and J genes are TRBV30 and TRBJ2-7; 8 nucleotides line up with TRBD1. The CDR3 is made up of 13 amino acids. CDR1 is GTSNPN and CDR2 is SVGIG in the germline V gene (reference sequence). Trimming took 7 bases from V and 1 from J; bases not matched to a gene: 6. CDR3 residues: CALSGTGSYEQYF. CDR3 sequence (DNA): TGTGCCTTATCTGGGACAGGATCCTACGAGCAGTACTTC.

The V gene is TRBV19, the J gene TRBJ2-1; 7 nucleotides line up with TRBD2. CDR3 length: 15 amino acids. The ends lost 5 bases at V and 2 bases at J; junction bases unmatched: 6. Germline CDR1 reads LNHDA; CDR2 reads SQIVND (reference sequence). The CDR3 loop reads CASSGLAAPYNEQFF. CDR3 nucleotide sequence: TGTGCCAGTAGTGGCCTAGCGGCTCCCTACAATGAGCAGTTCTTC. The whole variable domain, remainder taken from reference TRBV19 and TRBJ2-1, is DGGITQSPKYLFRKEGQNVTLSCEQNLNHDAMYWYRQDPGQGLRLIYYSQIVNDFQKGDIAEGYSVSREKKESFPLTVTSAQKNPTAFYLCASSGLAAPYNEQFFGPGTRLTVL.

The chain combines TRBV18 with TRBJ2-2, with 8 bases aligning to TRBD1. The CDR3 covers 16 residues. The J segment lost 5 bases and the V segment lost 3 bases, leaving 8 bases of the junction unmatched. Germline assignment: CDR1 KGHSH and CDR2 LQKENI. The CDR3, as DNA: TGTGCCAGCTCACCTCGACAGGGGATGGAGACCGGGGAGCTGTTTTTT. Its translation is CASSPRQGMETGELFF.